This T cell receptor (beta chain) was retrieved from a study of response to subunit inactivated influenza vaccine. Study-level findings and limits: Authors suggested that a seasonal influenza vaccination recruits few new T cells each time.

TCRdb analysed the RT-PCR reads with MiXCR anew, one entry per CDR3 protein. The table shows around 320,000 distinct CDR3 sequences, with approximately 20% occurring only once. Remarks on this clonotype: Its cognate antigen is unknown.

Germline assignment: CDR1 LGHDT and CDR2 YNNKEL (reference sequence). Trimming removed 0 bases from V and 3 bases from J, with 20 bases in between. CDR3 size: 19 residues. V usage is TRBV3-1 and J usage is TRBJ1-4, with D perhaps TRBD1 (6 bases). This clonotype was obtained from a man aged 50 to 69 who received an inactivated influenza vaccine. This specimen consisted of PBMCs from blood, obtained about 20 months after vaccination. The CDR3 region has the DNA TGTGCCAGCAGCCAAGACACGAGACAGGAATTGAGATCTAATGAAAAACTGTTTTTT. Its translation: CASSQDTRQELRSNEKLFF.